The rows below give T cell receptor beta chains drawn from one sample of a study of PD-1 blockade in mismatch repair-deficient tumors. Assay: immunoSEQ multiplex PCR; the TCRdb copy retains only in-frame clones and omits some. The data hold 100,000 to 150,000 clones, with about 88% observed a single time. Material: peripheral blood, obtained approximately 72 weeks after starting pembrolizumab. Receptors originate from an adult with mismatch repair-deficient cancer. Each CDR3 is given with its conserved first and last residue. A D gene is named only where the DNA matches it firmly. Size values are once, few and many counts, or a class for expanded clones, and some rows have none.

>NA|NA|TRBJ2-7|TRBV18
CASSPGRGYEQYF
TGTGCCAGCTCACCCGGGCGAGGTTACGAGCAGTACTTC
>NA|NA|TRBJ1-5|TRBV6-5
CASSYLDRNQPQHF
TGTGCCAGCAGTTACCTGGACAGAAATCAGCCCCAGCATTTT
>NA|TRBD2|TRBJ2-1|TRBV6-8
CASSLLAGGPNEQFF
TGTGCCAGCAGTCTACTAGCGGGAGGGCCCAATGAGCAGTTCTTC
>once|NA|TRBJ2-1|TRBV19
CASSMPRADNEQFF
TGTGCCAGTAGTATGCCCCGCGCCGACAATGAGCAGTTCTTC
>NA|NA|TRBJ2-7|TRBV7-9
CASSFSGRSYEQYF
TGTGCCAGCAGCTTTTCGGGCAGGTCCTACGAGCAGTACTTC
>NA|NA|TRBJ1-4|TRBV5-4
CASQGSPNEKLFF
TGTGCCAGCCAGGGGAGTCCTAATGAAAAACTGTTTTTT
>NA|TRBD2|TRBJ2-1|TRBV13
CASSPRLAGSHEQFF
TGTGCCAGCAGCCCAAGACTAGCGGGAAGCCATGAGCAGTTCTTC
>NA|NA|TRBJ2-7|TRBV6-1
CASSEGGALKEQYF
TGTGCCAGCAGTGAAGGAGGAGCTCTGAAGGAGCAGTACTTC
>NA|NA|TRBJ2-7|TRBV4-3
CASSQDRGEYEQYF
TGCGCCAGCAGCCAAGACAGGGGAGAATACGAGCAGTACTTC
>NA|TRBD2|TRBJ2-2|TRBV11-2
CASNSLAGADRTGELFF
TGTGCCAGCAACTCGCTAGCGGGAGCCGACCGGACCGGGGAGCTGTTTTTT
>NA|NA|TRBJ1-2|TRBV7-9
CASSNPGVPYGYTF
TGTGCCAGCAGCAACCCAGGGGTCCCCTATGGCTACACCTTC
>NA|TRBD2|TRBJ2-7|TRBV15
CATSRDLRRASGRSVTQYF
TGTGCCACCAGCAGAGATCTCAGAAGGGCTAGCGGGAGGAGTGTTACGCAGTACTTC
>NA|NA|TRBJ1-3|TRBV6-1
CASSEEINRGYTIYF
TGTGCCAGCAGTGAAGAAATTAATAGGGGATACACCATATATTTT
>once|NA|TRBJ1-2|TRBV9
CASSVVARVFDGYTF
TGTGCCAGCAGCGTAGTGGCGAGGGTATTCGATGGCTACACCTTC
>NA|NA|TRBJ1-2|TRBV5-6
CASSSGPVFNYGYTF
TGTGCCAGCAGCTCCGGACCTGTCTTCAACTATGGCTACACCTTC
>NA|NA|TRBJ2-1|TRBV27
CASSLAAAGYNEQFF
TGTGCCAGCAGTTTGGCGGCCGCTGGGTACAATGAGCAGTTCTTC
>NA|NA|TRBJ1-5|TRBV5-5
CASSLAPGLYQPQHF
TGTGCCAGCAGCTTGGCTCCAGGTCTTTATCAGCCCCAGCATTTT
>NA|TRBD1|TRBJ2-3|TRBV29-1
CSVPLRDRVWTDTQYF
TGCAGCGTGCCCCTGCGCGACAGGGTTTGGACAGATACGCAGTATTTT
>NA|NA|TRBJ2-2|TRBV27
CASSFRQANTGELFF
TGTGCCAGCAGTTTTCGGCAGGCGAACACCGGGGAGCTGTTTTTT
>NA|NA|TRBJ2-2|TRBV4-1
CASSLRVAAENTGELFF
TGCGCCAGCAGCCTTCGCGTGGCGGCAGAGAACACCGGGGAGCTGTTTTTT